Listed here are 18 T cell receptor beta chains from one sample, sequenced in a study of shared clonotypes between healthy human individuals. Only CD45RO-negative cells positively selected for CCR7 counted as naive CD8 cells, so terminally differentiated effector memory CD45RA+ cells were excluded. Produced via immunoSEQ multiplex PCR; TCRdb's table is partial and in-frame only. The sample lists about 2.1 million clones; around 93% were seen once. Sequenced input: naive CD8+ T cells from PBMCs. These receptors were taken from a young man in good health. Some clones in this sample may be carry-over from other donors' samples.

The rearrangement uses TRBV11-2 and TRBJ2-1; 9 bases line up with TRBD1. The ends lost 1 base at V and 8 bases at J; junction bases unmatched: 6. The CDR3 length is 15 residues. Germline-derived CDR1 and CDR2 are SGHAT and FQNNGV. DNA of the CDR3: TGTGCCAGCAGCTTAGTCCTCCGGGACAGGGATGAGCAGTTCTTC. Its protein product is CASSLVLRDRDEQFF.

The gene calls are TRBV13 and TRBJ2-7, with 9 bases aligning to TRBD2. CDR1 and CDR2 from the germline V gene are PRHDT and FYEKMQ (reference sequence). The V and J ends lost 0 bases and 0 bases, in that order; junction bases with no gene match: 9. This CDR3 comprises 18 residues. The CDR3 protein is CASSLGTSGLFSSYEQYF. The CDR3 DNA sequence: TGTGCCAGCAGCTTAGGGACTAGCGGTTTATTCAGCTCCTACGAGCAGTACTTC.

The rearrangement links TRBV11-2 to TRBJ2-3; D uncertain. This CDR3 comprises 18 residues. V was trimmed by 4 bases and J by 0 bases, leaving 20 bases between them. CDR1 is SGHAT, CDR2 FQNNGV, per germline. The CDR3: CASSYGIQVVPSTDTQYF. For the CDR3, the DNA is TGTGCCAGCAGCTACGGTATACAAGTGGTTCCTAGCACAGATACGCAGTATTTT. The whole variable domain, filled in from reference TRBV11-2 and TRBJ2-3, reads EAGVAQSPRYKIIEKRQSVAFWCNPISGHATLYWYQQILGQGPKLLIQFQNNGVVDDSQLPKDRFSAERLKGVDSTLKIQPAKLEDSAVYLCASSYGIQVVPSTDTQYFGPGTRLTVL.

This clone appeared a few times. The same CDR3 is also encoded by other DNA sequences in this sample. The chain has TRBV28 and TRBJ2-3; D remains ambiguous. Trimming left V 2 bases short and J 5 bases short, with 2 bases between. The CDR3 contains 11 residues. Germline values: CDR1 MDHEN, CDR2 SYDVKM. The CDR3 region has the DNA TGTGCCAGCAGTTTAGGAGATACGCAGTATTTT. As protein: CASSLGDTQYF.

V is TRBV7-9 and J is TRBJ2-7; tentatively, D is TRBD2 (7 bases). The CDR3 contains 13 residues. V shed 3 bases and J shed 6 bases, with 12 bases lying between them. The germline V gene encodes CDR1 SEHNR and CDR2 FQNEAQ (reference sequence). The CDR3 protein is CASSFEGGGEQYF. Here the CDR3 DNA reads TGTGCCAGCAGCTTCGAGGGAGGGGGCGAGCAGTACTTC.

J is TRBJ2-6 and V is TRBV25-1; D may be TRBD2 (5 bases). Germline V lookup: CDR1 MGHDK, CDR2 SYGVNS. The CDR3 is made up of 16 amino acids. The V end was cut by 1 base, the J end by 2 bases, with 9 bases between. CDR3 nucleotide sequence: TGTGCCAGCAGTGAATGGGCAGCGGCTGGGGCCAACGTCCTGACTTTC. Protein sequence: CASSEWAAAGANVLTF.

The chain joins TRBV7-9 to TRBJ2-1; D is unresolved. Germline V gene data show CDR1 as SEHNR and CDR2 as FQNEAQ (reference sequence). This CDR3 is built from 12 residues. Between the trimmed V and J ends, which lost 5 bases and 8 bases, there was a span of 10 bases. The CDR3 nucleotides are TGTGCCAGCAGCGCGCGGTCACATGAGCAGTTCTTC. This encodes CASSARSHEQFF. Combining the CDR3 with reference TRBV7-9 and TRBJ2-1 gives the whole variable domain DTGVSQNPRHKITKRGQNVTFRCDPISEHNRLYWYRQTLGQGPEFLTYFQNEAQLEKSRLLSDRFSAERPKGSFSTLEIQRTEQGDSAMYLCASSARSHEQFFGPGTRLTVL.

This CDR3 is CASSEGQWTGNTIYF. The CDR3 DNA follows: TGTGCCAGCAGCGAGGGACAGTGGACCGGAAACACCATATATTTT. The chain carries TRBV7-6 and TRBJ1-3, with TRBD1 matching over 7 bases. Trimming removed 5 bases from V and 4 bases from J; junction bases left unmatched: 8. The CDR3 totals 15 residues. CDR1 is SGHVS, CDR2 FNYEAQ, per germline.

Of note for this clone: The same CDR3 arises from other DNA sequences in this sample as well. This chain links TRBV30 with TRBJ1-1; no reliable D call. CDR3 length: 13 amino acids. V lost 0 bases and J lost 5, with 10 bases in between. Germline V gene data show CDR1 as GTSNPN and CDR2 as SVGIG (reference sequence). Here the CDR3 reads CAWSVTTGTEAFF. CDR3 coding DNA: TGTGCCTGGAGTGTAACTACCGGGACTGAAGCTTTCTTT.

The CDR3 region has the DNA TGTGCCAGCAGCCTTCGGGGACAGAACACTGAAGCTTTCTTT. Its protein product is CASSLRGQNTEAFF. V gene TRBV9 combines with J gene TRBJ1-1; maybe TRBD1 (6 bases). The CDR3 is made up of 14 amino acids. Germline V gene sequence: CDR1 SGDLS, CDR2 YYNGEE. Trimming left V 4 bases short and J 1 base short, with 11 bases between.

The chain recombines TRBV5-1 with TRBJ2-7, with 9 positions matching TRBD1. This CDR3 is built from 15 residues. Germline-derived CDR1 and CDR2 are SGHRS and YFSETQ. V was clipped by 4 bases and J by 7 bases; unmatched bases: 12. The CDR3 nucleotides read TGCGCCAGCAGCCCCACCGGGACAGGGTCGGGGGAGCAGTACTTC. Translated, it gives CASSPTGTGSGEQYF.

The count of this clone is one. The genes are TRBV27 and TRBJ2-7, with D possibly matching TRBD1 (5 bases). V lost 5 bases and J 5 bases, leaving 25 bases between the germline ends. The CDR3 has 17 amino acids. Germline loops: CDR1 MNHEY, CDR2 SMNVEV (reference sequence). DNA of the CDR3: TGTGCCAGCAGTCACCTCCTCGTTCAAGGGGTTGTCCACGAGCAGTACTTC. Translation: CASSHLLVQGVVHEQYF.

The chain combines TRBV28 with TRBJ1-2; no clear D. The CDR3 extends over 14 amino acids. Trimming pared 2 bases from V and 0 bases from J, leaving 7 bases between. The germline gives CDR1 MDHEN, CDR2 SYDVKM. The CDR3 reads CASSLAVSNYGYTF. In DNA form, the CDR3 reads TGTGCCAGCAGTTTAGCAGTCTCTAACTATGGCTACACCTTC.

This clone has a handful of counts. The chain links TRBV2 to TRBJ1-1; D may be TRBD1 (5 bases). Germline CDR1 is SNHLY and CDR2 is FYNNEI. Between the trimmed V and J ends, which lost 4 bases and 4 bases, there was a span of 10 bases. This CDR3 is 13 amino acids long. The CDR3 here is CASSGREGTEAFF. The CDR3 nucleotides are TGTGCCAGCAGTGGCAGGGAAGGCACTGAAGCTTTCTTT. Full variable domain (outside the CDR3, taken from reference TRBV2 and TRBJ1-1): EPEVTQTPSHQVTQMGQEVILRCVPISNHLYFYWYRQILGQKVEFLVSFYNNEISEKSEIFDDQFSVERPDGSNFTLKIRSTKLEDSAMYFCASSGREGTEAFFGQGTRLTVV.

This sequence joins TRBV5-1 and TRBJ1-2; 7 bases line up with TRBD1. Germline loops: CDR1 SGHRS, CDR2 YFSETQ. With V trimmed by 8 bases and J by 8 bases, 12 bases remained unmatched. CDR3 length equals 13 residues. CDR3 protein: CASRTGAGEGYTF. The CDR3 region has the DNA TGCGCCAGTCGGACAGGTGCGGGGGAAGGCTACACCTTC. The entire variable domain, with the rest obtained from reference TRBV5-1 and TRBJ1-2, is as follows: KAGVTQTPRYLIKTRGQQVTLSCSPISGHRSVSWYQQTPGQGLQFLFEYFSETQRNKGNFPGRFSGRQFSNSRSEMNVSTLELGDSALYLCASRTGAGEGYTFGSGTRLTVV.

V usage is TRBV27 and J usage is TRBJ2-1; possibly TRBD2 for D (6 bases). V shed 6 bases and J shed 2 bases, with 11 bases lying between them. Germline loops: CDR1 MNHEY, CDR2 SMNVEV (reference sequence). This CDR3 has 14 amino acids. The CDR3, as DNA: TGTGCCAGCAGGTTCGGGGGAACCTACAATGAGCAGTTCTTC. This sequence encodes CASRFGGTYNEQFF.

This chain joins TRBV9 and TRBJ2-7, with D perhaps matching TRBD2 (7 bases). The CDR3 consists of 14 residues. Germline V CDR1 and CDR2: SGDLS, YYNGEE. Deletions cut 8 bases from V and 7 bases from J, with 22 bases between. CDR3 bases: TGTGCCAGTGGGGGCGGCGGGAGATCAGAGGAGCAGTACTTC. This sequence encodes CASGGGGRSEEQYF.

Comments on this clone: The junction does not match germline at one end; this may be a read error. The chain combines TRBV11-2 with TRBJ2-1; D remains unclear. The CDR3 length is 12 residues. The germline CDR1 and CDR2 sequences are SGHAT and FQNNGV. For the CDR3, the DNA is TGTGCCAGCAGTTCCGTCTACAGTGAGCAGTTCTTC. Protein product: CASSSVYSEQFF. The entire variable domain, with the rest obtained from reference TRBV11-2 and TRBJ2-1, is as follows: EAGVAQSPRYKIIEKRQSVAFWCNPISGHATLYWYQQILGQGPKLLIQFQNNGVVDDSQLPKDRFSAERLKGVDSTLKIQPAKLEDSAVYLCASSSVYSEQFFGPGTRLTVL.